This paragraph covers one T cell receptor beta chain sequence. Germline is not matched at one junction end, which may reflect a read error. TCR beta cDNA came from about 450 ng total RNA, primed with a constant-region primer. A slightly modified ARM-PCR protocol with three nested multiplex PCR rounds produced these TCR beta libraries. The first two PCR rounds, approximately 11 cycles each, used TRBV1-TRBV30 forward primers and a C-beta reverse primer. TCRdb reanalysed the multiplex PCR reads using MiXCR and keeps one entry per CDR3 protein. This sample has some 200,000 distinct CDR3 sequences; less than 75% occur once, and the top ten carry roughly 6.8%. This CDR3 region has 17 residues. CDR1 MNHEY and CDR2 SVGAGI come from the germline V gene. The record originates from a study of tumor-infiltrating lymphocytes in primary liver carcinoma. Overall study context: The patients presented with primary liver carcinoma, which was managed through surgical resection. Every sample contained roughly 3.5 to 8 million productive TCRbeta reads, and these numbers were similar from one tissue type to another.

Germline DNA was also extracted, and blood RNA was taken from unsorted whole blood. What was collected before surgery was around 4 milliliters of peripheral blood. What was sequenced was peripheral blood. This chain uses TRBV6-5 with TRBJ2-6; 7 bases agree with TRBD1. The sequence came from an older woman with primary liver carcinoma and hepatitis B virus infection. CDR3 nucleotide sequence: TGTGCCAGCAGTTCCGGGACAGCCTACCCTGGGGCCAACGTCCTTACTTTC. Translating gives CASSSGTAYPGANVLTF.